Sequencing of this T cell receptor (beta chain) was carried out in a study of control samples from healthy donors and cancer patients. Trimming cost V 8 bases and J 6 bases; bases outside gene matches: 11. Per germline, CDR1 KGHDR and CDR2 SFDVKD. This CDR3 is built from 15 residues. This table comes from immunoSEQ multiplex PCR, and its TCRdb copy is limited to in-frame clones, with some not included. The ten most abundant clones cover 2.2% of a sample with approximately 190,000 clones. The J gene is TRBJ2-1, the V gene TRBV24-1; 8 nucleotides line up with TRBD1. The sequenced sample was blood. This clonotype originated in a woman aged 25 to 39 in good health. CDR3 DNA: TGTGCCACCACTTCGGGACAGGTGTCTGGCAATGAGCAGTTCTTC. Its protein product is CATTSGQVSGNEQFF.